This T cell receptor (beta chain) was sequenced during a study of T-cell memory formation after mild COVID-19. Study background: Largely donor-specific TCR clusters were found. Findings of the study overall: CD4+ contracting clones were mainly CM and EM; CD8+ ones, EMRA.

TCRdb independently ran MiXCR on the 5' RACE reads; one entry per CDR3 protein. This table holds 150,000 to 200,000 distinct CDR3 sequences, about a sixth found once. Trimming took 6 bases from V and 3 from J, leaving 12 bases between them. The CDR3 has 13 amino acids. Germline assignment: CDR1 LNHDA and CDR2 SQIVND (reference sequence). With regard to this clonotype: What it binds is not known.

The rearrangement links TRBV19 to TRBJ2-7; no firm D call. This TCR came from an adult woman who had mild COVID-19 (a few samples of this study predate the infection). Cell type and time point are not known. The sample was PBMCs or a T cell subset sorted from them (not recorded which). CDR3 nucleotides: TGTGCCAGTAGCCCCCCTCCTTTCTACGAGCAGTACTTC. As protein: CASSPPPFYEQYF. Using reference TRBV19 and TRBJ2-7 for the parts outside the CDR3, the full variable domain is DGGITQSPKYLFRKEGQNVTLSCEQNLNHDAMYWYRQDPGQGLRLIYYSQIVNDFQKGDIAEGYSVSREKKESFPLTVTSAQKNPTAFYLCASSPPPFYEQYFGPGTRLTVT.